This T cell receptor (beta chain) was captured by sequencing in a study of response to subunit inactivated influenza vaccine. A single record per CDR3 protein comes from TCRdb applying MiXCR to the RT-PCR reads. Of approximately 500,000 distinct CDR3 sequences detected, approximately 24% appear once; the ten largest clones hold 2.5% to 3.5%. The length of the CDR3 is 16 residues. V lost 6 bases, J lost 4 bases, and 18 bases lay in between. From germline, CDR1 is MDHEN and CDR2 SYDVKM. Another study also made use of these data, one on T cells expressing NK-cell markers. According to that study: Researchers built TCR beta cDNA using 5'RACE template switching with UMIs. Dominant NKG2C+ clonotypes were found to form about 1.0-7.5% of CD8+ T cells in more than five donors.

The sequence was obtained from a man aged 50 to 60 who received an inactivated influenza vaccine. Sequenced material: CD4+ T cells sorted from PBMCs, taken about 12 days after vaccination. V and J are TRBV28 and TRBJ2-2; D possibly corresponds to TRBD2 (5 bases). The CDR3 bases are TGTGCCAGCAGCCGGGTCGATAGCGTTATCACCGGGGAGCTGTTTTTT. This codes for CASSRVDSVITGELFF.